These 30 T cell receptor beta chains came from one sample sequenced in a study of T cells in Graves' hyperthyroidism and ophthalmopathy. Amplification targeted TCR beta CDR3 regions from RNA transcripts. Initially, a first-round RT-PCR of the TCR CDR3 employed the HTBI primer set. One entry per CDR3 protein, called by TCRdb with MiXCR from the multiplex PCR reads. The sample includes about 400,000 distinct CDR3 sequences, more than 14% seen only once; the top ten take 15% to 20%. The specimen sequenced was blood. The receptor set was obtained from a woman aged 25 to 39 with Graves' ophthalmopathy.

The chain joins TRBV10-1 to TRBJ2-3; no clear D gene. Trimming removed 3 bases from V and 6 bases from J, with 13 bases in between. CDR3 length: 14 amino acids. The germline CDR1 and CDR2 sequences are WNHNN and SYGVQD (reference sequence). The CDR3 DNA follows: TGCGCCAGCAGTGACGGCAGTTTGACCGATACGCAGTATTTT. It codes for CASSDGSLTDTQYF.

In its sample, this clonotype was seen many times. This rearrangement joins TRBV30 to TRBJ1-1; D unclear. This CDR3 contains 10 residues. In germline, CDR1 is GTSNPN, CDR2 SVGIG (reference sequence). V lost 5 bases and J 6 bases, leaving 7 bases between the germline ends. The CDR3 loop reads CAWGAPEAFF. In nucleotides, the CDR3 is TGTGCCTGGGGCGCCCCTGAAGCTTTCTTT.

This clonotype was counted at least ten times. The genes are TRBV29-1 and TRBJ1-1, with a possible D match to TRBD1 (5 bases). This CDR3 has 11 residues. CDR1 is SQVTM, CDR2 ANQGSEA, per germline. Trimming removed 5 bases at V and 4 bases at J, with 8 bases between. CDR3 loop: CSVRGGTEAFF. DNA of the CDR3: TGCAGCGTTAGGGGAGGCACTGAAGCTTTCTTT.

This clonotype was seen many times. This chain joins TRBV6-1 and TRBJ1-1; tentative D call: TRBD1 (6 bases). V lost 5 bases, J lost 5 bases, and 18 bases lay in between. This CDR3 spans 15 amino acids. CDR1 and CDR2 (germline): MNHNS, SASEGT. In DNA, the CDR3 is TGTGCCAGCAGTTTAAACGAAAACAGGGTTACTGAAGCTTTCTTT. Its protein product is CASSLNENRVTEAFF.

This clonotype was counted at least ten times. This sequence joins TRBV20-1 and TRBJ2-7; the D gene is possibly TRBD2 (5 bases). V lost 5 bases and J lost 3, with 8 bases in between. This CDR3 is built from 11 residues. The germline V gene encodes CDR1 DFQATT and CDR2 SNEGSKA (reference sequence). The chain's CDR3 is CSAPGIYEQYF. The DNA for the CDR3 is TGCAGTGCTCCCGGGATCTACGAGCAGTACTTC.

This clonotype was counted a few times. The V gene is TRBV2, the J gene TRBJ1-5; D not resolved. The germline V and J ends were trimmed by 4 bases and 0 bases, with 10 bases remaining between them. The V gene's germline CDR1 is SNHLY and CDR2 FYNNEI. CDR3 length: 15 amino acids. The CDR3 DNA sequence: TGTGCCAGCAGTGCGATAGAGTATAGCAATCAGCCCCAGCATTTT. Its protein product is CASSAIEYSNQPQHF. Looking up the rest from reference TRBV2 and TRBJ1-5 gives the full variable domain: EPEVTQTPSHQVTQMGQEVILRCVPISNHLYFYWYRQILGQKVEFLVSFYNNEISEKSEIFDDQFSVERPDGSNFTLKIRSTKLEDSAMYFCASSAIEYSNQPQHFGDGTRLSIL.

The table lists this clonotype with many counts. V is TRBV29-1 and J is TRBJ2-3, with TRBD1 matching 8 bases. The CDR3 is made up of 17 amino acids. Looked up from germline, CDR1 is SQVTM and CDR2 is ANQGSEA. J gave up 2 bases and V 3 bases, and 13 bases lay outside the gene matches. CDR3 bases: TGCAGCGTTGACAGCGAGACAGGGACAGGATTCACAGATACGCAGTATTTT. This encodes CSVDSETGTGFTDTQYF.

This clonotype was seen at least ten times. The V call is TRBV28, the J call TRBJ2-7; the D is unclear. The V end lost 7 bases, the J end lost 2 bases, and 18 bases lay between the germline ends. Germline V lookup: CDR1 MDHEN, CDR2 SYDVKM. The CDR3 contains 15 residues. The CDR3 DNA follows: TGTGCCAGCACCCGGCCTACGTACGGCCCCTACGAGCAGTACTTC. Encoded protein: CASTRPTYGPYEQYF.

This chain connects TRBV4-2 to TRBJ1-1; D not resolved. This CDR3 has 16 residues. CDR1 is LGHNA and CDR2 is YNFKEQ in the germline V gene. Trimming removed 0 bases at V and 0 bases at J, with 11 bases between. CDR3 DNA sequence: TGTGCCAGCAGCCAAGATAGCTCCAGCATGAACACTGAAGCTTTCTTT. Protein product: CASSQDSSSMNTEAFF.

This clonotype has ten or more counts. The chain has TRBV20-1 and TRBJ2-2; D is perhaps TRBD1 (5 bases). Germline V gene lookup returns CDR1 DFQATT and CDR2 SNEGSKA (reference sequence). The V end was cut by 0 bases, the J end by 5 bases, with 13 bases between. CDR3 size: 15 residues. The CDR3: CSARDRRQITGELFF. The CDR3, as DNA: TGCAGTGCTAGAGATCGTAGACAGATAACCGGGGAGCTGTTTTTT.

This CDR3 reads CASNPGPPGETQYF. The CDR3 nucleotides are TGTGCCAGCAACCCGGGGCCCCCCGGAGAGACCCAGTACTTC. V and J are TRBV9 and TRBJ2-5, with D possibly called TRBD1 or TRBD2 (5 bases each). The CDR3 totals 14 residues. Germline lookup yields CDR1 SGDLS and CDR2 YYNGEE. Trimming stripped 6 bases from V and 4 bases from J, with 16 bases between.

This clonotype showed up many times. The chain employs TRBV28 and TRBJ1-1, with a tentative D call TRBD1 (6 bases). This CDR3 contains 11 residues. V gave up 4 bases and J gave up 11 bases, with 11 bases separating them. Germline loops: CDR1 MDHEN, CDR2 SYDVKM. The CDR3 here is CASSWTRGAFF. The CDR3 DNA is TGTGCCAGCAGTTGGACAAGGGGGGCTTTCTTT.

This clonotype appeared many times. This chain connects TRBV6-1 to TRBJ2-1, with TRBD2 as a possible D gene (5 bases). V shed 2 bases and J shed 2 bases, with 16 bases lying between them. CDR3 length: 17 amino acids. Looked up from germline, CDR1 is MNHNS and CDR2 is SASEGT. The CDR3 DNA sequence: TGTGCCAGCAGTGAAATTGTTCGCGGGTCCGCCTACAATGAGCAGTTCTTC. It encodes CASSEIVRGSAYNEQFF.

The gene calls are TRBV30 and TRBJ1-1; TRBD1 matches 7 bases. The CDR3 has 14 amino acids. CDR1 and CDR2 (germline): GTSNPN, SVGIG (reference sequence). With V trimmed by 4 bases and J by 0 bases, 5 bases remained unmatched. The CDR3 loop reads CAWNRDSMNTEAFF. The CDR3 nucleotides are TGTGCCTGGAACCGGGACAGCATGAACACTGAAGCTTTCTTT. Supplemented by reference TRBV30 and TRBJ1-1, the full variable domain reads SQTIHQWPATLVQPVGSPLSLECTVEGTSNPNLYWYRQAAGRGLQLLFYSVGIGQISSEVPQNLSASRPQDRQFILSSKKLLLSDSGFYLCAWNRDSMNTEAFFGQGTRLTVV.

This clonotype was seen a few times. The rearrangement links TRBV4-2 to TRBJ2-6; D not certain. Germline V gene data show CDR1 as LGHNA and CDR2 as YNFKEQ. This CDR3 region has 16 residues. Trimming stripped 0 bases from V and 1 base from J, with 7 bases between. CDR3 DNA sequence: TGTGCCAGCAGCCAAGAGGACGGATCTGGGGCCAACGTCCTGACTTTC. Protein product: CASSQEDGSGANVLTF.

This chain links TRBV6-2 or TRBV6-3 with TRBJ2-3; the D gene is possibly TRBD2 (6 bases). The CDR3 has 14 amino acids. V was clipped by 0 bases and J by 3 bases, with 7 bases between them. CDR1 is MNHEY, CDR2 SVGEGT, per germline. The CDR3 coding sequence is TGTGCCAGCAGTTACTCGGAGGGAACAGATACGCAGTATTTT. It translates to CASSYSEGTDTQYF.

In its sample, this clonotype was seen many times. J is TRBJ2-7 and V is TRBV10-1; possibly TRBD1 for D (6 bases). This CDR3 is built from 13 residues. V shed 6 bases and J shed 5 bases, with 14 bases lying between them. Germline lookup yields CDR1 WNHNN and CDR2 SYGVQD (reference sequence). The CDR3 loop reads CASSANQGNEQYF. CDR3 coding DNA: TGCGCCAGCAGCGCGAATCAGGGGAACGAGCAGTACTTC.

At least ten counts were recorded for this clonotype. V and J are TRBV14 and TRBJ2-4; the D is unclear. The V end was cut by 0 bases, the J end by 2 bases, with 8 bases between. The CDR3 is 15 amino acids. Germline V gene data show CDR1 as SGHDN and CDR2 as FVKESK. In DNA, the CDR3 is TGTGCCAGCAGCCAAGATGGGCTTACCAAAAACATTCAGTACTTC. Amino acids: CASSQDGLTKNIQYF.

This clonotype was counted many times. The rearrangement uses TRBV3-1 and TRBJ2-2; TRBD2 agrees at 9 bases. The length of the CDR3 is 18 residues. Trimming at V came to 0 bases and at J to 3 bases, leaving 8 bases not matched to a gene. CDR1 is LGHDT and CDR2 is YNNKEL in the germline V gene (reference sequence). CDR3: CASSQEFGGTSYTGELFF. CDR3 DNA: TGTGCCAGCAGCCAAGAATTCGGGGGGACTAGCTACACCGGGGAGCTGTTTTTT.

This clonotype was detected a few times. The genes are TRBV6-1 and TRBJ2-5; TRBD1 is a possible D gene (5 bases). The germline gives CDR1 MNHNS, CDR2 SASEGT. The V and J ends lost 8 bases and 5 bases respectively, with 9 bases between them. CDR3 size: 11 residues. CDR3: CASGAAETQYF. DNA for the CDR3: TGTGCCAGCGGGGCGGCGGAGACCCAGTACTTC.

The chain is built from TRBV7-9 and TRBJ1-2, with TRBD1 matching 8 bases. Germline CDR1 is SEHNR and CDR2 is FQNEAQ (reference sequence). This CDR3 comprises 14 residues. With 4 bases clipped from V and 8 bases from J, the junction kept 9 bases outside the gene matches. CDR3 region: CASSSFQGAGGYTF. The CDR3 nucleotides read TGTGCCAGCAGCTCCTTTCAGGGGGCGGGAGGCTACACCTTC. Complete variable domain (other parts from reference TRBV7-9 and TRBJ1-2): DTGVSQNPRHKITKRGQNVTFRCDPISEHNRLYWYRQTLGQGPEFLTYFQNEAQLEKSRLLSDRFSAERPKGSFSTLEIQRTEQGDSAMYLCASSSFQGAGGYTFGSGTRLTVV.

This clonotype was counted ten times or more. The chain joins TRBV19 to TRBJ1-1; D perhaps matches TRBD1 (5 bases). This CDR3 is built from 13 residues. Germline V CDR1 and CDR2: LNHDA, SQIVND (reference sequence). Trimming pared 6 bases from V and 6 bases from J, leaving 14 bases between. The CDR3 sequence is CASSAELGAEAFF. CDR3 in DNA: TGTGCCAGTAGCGCGGAACTGGGGGCTGAAGCTTTCTTT.

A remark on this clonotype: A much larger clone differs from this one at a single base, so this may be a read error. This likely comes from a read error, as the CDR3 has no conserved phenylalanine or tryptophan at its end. The CDR3 sequence: CASSLPSLSPLHL. The CDR3, as DNA: TGTGCCAGCAGTTTGCCAAGTCTCTCACCCCTCCACCTT. The chain uses TRBV27 and TRBJ1-6; D not certain. The CDR3 is 13 residues long. Germline CDR1 and CDR2: MNHEY and SMNVEV (reference sequence). The V and J ends lost 3 bases and 10 bases respectively, with 10 bases between them.

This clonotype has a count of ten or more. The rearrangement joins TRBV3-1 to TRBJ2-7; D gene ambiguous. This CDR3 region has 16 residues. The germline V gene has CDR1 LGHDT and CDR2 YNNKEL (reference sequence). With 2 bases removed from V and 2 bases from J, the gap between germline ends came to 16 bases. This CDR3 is CASSQRGGGRAYEQYF. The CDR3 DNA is TGTGCCAGCAGCCAACGTGGCGGCGGAAGGGCCTACGAGCAGTACTTC.

The CDR3 sequence: CSARLAGGQDTQYF. The CDR3 nucleotides are TGCAGTGCTAGACTAGCGGGGGGGCAAGATACGCAGTATTTT. The J gene is TRBJ2-3, the V gene TRBV20-1, with 12 bases identical to TRBD2. This CDR3 spans 14 amino acids. Trimming took 2 bases from V and 5 from J; bases not matched to a gene: 2. The V gene's germline CDR1 is DFQATT and CDR2 SNEGSKA (reference sequence).

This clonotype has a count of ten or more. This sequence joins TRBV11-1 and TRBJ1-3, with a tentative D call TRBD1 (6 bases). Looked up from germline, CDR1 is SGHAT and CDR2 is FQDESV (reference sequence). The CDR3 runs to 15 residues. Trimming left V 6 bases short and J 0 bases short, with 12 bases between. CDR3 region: CASSRGQISGNTIYF. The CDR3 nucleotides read TGTGCCAGCAGTCGAGGACAGATCTCTGGAAACACCATATATTTT. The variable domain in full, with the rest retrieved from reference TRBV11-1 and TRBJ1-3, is EAEVAQSPRYKITEKSQAVAFWCDPISGHATLYWYRQILGQGPELLVQFQDESVVDDSQLPKDRFSAERLKGVDSTLKIQPAELGDSAMYLCASSRGQISGNTIYFGEGSWLTVV.

This CDR3 is CSASTAPNSPLHF. The CDR3 DNA sequence: TGCAGTGCTAGCACAGCCCCAAATTCACCCCTCCACTTT. The chain employs TRBV20-1 and TRBJ1-6; the D is unclear. The V gene lost 3 bases and the J gene lost 7 bases, with 10 bases spanning the gap. The CDR3 contains 13 residues. CDR1 is DFQATT, CDR2 SNEGSKA, per germline (reference sequence).

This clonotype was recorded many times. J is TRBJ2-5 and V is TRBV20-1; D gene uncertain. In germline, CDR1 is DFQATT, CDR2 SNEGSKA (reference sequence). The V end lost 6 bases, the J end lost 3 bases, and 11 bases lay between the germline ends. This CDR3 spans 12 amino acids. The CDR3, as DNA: TGCAGTGCGCCCACGGGTAAAGAGACCCAGTACTTC. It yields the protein CSAPTGKETQYF.

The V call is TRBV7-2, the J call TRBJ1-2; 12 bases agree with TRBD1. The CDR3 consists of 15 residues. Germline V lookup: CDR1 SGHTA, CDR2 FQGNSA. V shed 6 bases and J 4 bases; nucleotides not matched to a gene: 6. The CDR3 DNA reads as TGTGCCAGCAGATCCGGGACAGGGGGCAGCTATGGCTACACCTTC. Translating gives CASRSGTGGSYGYTF.

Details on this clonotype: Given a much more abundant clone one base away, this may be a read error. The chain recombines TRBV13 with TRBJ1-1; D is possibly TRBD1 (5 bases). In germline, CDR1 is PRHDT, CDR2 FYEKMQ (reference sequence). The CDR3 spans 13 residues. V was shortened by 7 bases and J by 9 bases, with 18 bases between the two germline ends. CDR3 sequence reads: CASNVVGGAQAFF. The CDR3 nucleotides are TGTGCCAGCAACGTAGTAGGAGGGGCCCAAGCTTTCTTT.